Following are 3 T cell receptor beta chains from one sample sequenced in a study of beta chain features in type 1 diabetes. The study reverse transcribed the entire isolated RNA, so it sequenced expressed TCRB transcripts. Only in-frame clones appear in the TCRdb table, and some are missing; sequencing was by immunoSEQ multiplex PCR. Among 130,000 to 150,000 clones listed, about 50% were seen once. The specimen sequenced was Tregs from blood. Every receptor here comes from a man aged 18 to 29 in good health.

V usage is TRBV7-9 and J usage is TRBJ1-1; 7 nucleotides agree with TRBD1. V dropped 8 bases and J dropped 8; count of bases not matched to a gene: 5. The CDR3 has 11 amino acids. Germline lookup yields CDR1 SEHNR and CDR2 FQNEAQ (reference sequence). The CDR3 DNA reads TGTGCCAGCCGTAAGGGGGCCGAAGCTTTCTTT. Translation: CASRKGAEAFF.

A few counts support this clone. The chain couples TRBV27 to TRBJ2-7; 11 bases fit TRBD2. The CDR3 runs to 16 residues. Germline loops: CDR1 MNHEY, CDR2 SMNVEV (reference sequence). The junction had 7 bases not matched to a gene; V was cut back by 5 bases and J by 1 base. This CDR3 reads CASSRRTSGLSYEQYF. The CDR3 DNA is TGTGCCAGCAGTCGGAGGACTAGCGGGCTTTCCTACGAGCAGTACTTC.

The V call is TRBV7-2, the J call TRBJ2-3; 9 bases line up with TRBD2. Unmatched junction bases numbered 4, after V lost 2 bases and J lost 13 bases. Germline V lookup: CDR1 SGHTA, CDR2 FQGNSA. This CDR3 has 12 amino acids. CDR3 protein: CASSLRGTSKYF. The CDR3 DNA is TGTGCCAGCAGCTTAAGAGGGACTAGCAAGTATTTT. Drawing the rest from reference TRBV7-2 and TRBJ2-3, the complete variable domain is GAGVSQSPSNKVTEKGKDVELRCDPISGHTALYWYRQSLGQGLEFLIYFQGNSAPDKSGLPSDRFSAERTGGSVSTLTIQRTQQEDSAVYLCASSLRGTSKYFGPGTRLTVL.